The entry below describes one T cell receptor beta chain. No antigen is known for it. Assay used: immunoSEQ multiplex PCR; TCRdb lists only in-frame clones, some missing. The sample shows some 84,000 clones, about 83% of them seen only once. The sample originates from a study of T cell responses to AZD1222 COVID-19 vaccine. Study-wide findings and caveats: Vaccine-associated CD4 TCRs ranged over spike, dominating at 160-218 and 743-854. Spike-specific TCR breadth and depth went up after people got two AZD1222 doses. White British people made up most donors, females outnumbered males, and clonal diversity was possibly underestimated.

The receptor comes from an adult who received the AZD1222 COVID-19 vaccine. The sample consisted of peripheral blood, taken 28 days after the second AZD1222 dose.

CDR3: CASSGALAASYNEQFF. The CDR3 region has the DNA TGTGCCAGCAGTGGGGCATTGGCGGCGTCCTACAATGAGCAGTTCTTC. This sequence joins TRBV5-8 and TRBJ2-1; D possibly corresponds to TRBD1 (5 bases). Looked up from germline, CDR1 is SGHTS and CDR2 is YDEGEE. The CDR3 spans 16 residues. The V end lost 5 bases, the J end lost 1 base, and 16 bases lay between the germline ends. The full variable domain, with the rest looked up from reference TRBV5-8 and TRBJ2-1, is EAGVTQSPTHLIKTRGQQATLRCSPISGHTSVYWYQQALGLGLQFLLWYDEGEERNRGNFPPRFSGRQFPNYSSELNVNALELEDSALYLCASSGALAASYNEQFFGPGTRLTVL.